This TCR beta chain appears in the sequencing data of a study of regulatory T cells in long-lasting Graves disease. This clonotype was detected ten times or more. Construction of TCR beta libraries relied on iRepertoire HTBI primers and on Arm-PCR targeting CDR3 regions. TCRdb re-called the multiplex PCR reads with MiXCR, one entry per CDR3 protein. The data show 400,000 or so distinct CDR3 sequences, with around 20% seen just once and around 24% held by the top ten. The CDR3 runs to 15 residues. Germline V gives CDR1 SGHAT, CDR2 FQNNGV. V was cut by 0 bases and J by 3 bases, with 11 bases left in between. Time point given: persistent/refractory GD, antithyroid drugs over 5 years with positive TRAb. RNA isolated from PBMCs was used to make the TCR library. Roughly 9.2-milliliter peripheral blood samples went into EDTA tubes.

V is TRBV11-2 and J is TRBJ1-1; no reliable D call. This TCR was recovered from a female donor with Graves disease. The specimen comprised peripheral blood mononuclear cells (PBMCs), sampled when the disease was refractory, from a patient treated with antithyroid drugs. CDR3 region: CASSLDAGGYTEAFF. CDR3 DNA: TGTGCCAGCAGCTTAGATGCAGGCGGTTACACTGAAGCTTTCTTT.